This is a list of T cell receptor beta chains from one sample in a study of T cells in Graves' hyperthyroidism and ophthalmopathy. Using its own MiXCR run on the multiplex PCR reads, TCRdb lists one record per CDR3 protein. The table shows over 700,000 distinct CDR3 sequences, with around 38% occurring only once. The sequencing sample was made of blood. These receptors were taken from a man aged 18 to 29 with Graves' hyperthyroidism. Both conserved end residues are part of each CDR3.

J gene: TRBJ2-7; V gene: TRBV20-1; CDR3 protein: CSESSGGTYEQYF
J gene: TRBJ2-5; V gene: TRBV20-1; CDR3 protein: CSALTLSGRTEKETQYF
J gene: TRBJ2-7; V gene: TRBV15; CDR3 protein: CATSRYDRAYEQYF
J gene: TRBJ2-7; V gene: TRBV29-1; CDR3 protein: CSVERLAGDEQYF
J gene: TRBJ2-7; V gene: TRBV7-2; CDR3 protein: CASSLTRRYEQYF
J gene: TRBJ1-6; V gene: TRBV2; CDR3 protein: CASTLTGQDNPRPYNSPLHF
J gene: TRBJ2-2; V gene: TRBV9; CDR3 protein: CASSGGGVPELFF
J gene: TRBJ2-7; V gene: TRBV12-3/TRBV12-4; CDR3 protein: CASSLLIGTEDEQYF
J gene: TRBJ1-2; V gene: TRBV10-3; CDR3 protein: CAISYTKDYGYTF
J gene: TRBJ1-1; V gene: TRBV4-1; CDR3 protein: CASSQGPREGTEAFF
J gene: TRBJ1-6; V gene: TRBV7-2; CDR3 protein: CASSFIQGWYNSPLHF
J gene: TRBJ1-1; V gene: TRBV29-1; CDR3 protein: CSVEGARYNEAFF
J gene: TRBJ2-5; V gene: TRBV14; CDR3 protein: CASSQARGGKETQYF
J gene: TRBJ2-7; V gene: TRBV6-6; CDR3 protein: CASQKEAGGGYEQYF
J gene: TRBJ1-3; V gene: TRBV5-1; CDR3 protein: CASRQDSGSTIYF
J gene: TRBJ2-7; V gene: TRBV5-1; CDR3 protein: CASSLGNGLLAYEQYF
J gene: TRBJ1-1; V gene: TRBV19; CDR3 protein: CATKPVGGNTEAFF
J gene: TRBJ2-7; V gene: TRBV4-1; CDR3 protein: CASSQDYYEQYF